The TCR beta chain described here comes from a study of brain T cells in children with intractable seizures. TCRdb keeps only in-frame clones here, not all; method: immunoSEQ multiplex PCR. Among hundreds of thousands of clones listed, approximately 93% were seen once. Sample time point: blood from clinic visit 5 months post-surgery; TSC patient then seizure free. Only cases whose brain tissue showed the highest T cell transcript signatures were sequenced. Pre-surgery treatment included at least one anti-epileptic drug. Trimming cost V 2 bases and J 5 bases, with 13 bases left between them. The length of the CDR3 is 14 residues. Germline V CDR1 and CDR2: GTSNPN, SVGIG (reference sequence).

The chain is built from TRBV30 and TRBJ2-4, with D perhaps given as TRBD1 or TRBD2 (6 bases each). Source: peripheral blood, taken 4 to 5 months after surgery. The receptor's source is a boy under three years old with tuberous sclerosis and intractable seizures. The CDR3 region is CAWSPSGGENIQYF. CDR3 DNA: TGTGCCTGGAGTCCATCCGGGGGCGAAAACATTCAGTACTTC.